This note documents a single TCR beta chain sequence. Its antigen is unknown. This CDR3 is built from 13 residues. The germline V and J ends were trimmed by 4 bases and 4 bases, with 11 bases remaining between them. Germline assignment: CDR1 SQVTM and CDR2 ANQGSEA. The sample originates from a study of vaccination and CD4 T cells after COVID-19. Study context: Post-vaccination specimens were collected at a median of approximately 72 days following dose two (range 14 to 241). General study points: Post-infection sampling omitted early timepoints and covered relatively few convalescent patients.

Sample treatment: roughly 10-day PBMC culture with coronavirus spike peptide pools or control peptides (ViraFEST assay). ViraFEST used peptide pools to expand antigen-specific T cells before TCR sequencing. Cultured CD4+ T cell DNA was sequenced using the Oncomine TCR Beta short-read assay. TCRdb re-analysed the PCR reads in MiXCR, keeping a single row per CDR3 protein. The sample comprises about 19,000 distinct CDR3 sequences, approximately 33% of which are singletons, and just under 15% rests with the top ten. Sample: cultured CD4+ T cells from blood. V and J are TRBV29-1 and TRBJ1-5; tentative D call: TRBD1 (6 bases). The receptor's source is a human donor with COVID-19. The CDR3 reads CSVGTGLNQPQHF. The CDR3, as DNA: TGCAGCGTTGGCACAGGGTTAAATCAGCCCCAGCATTTT. Looking up the rest from reference TRBV29-1 and TRBJ1-5 gives the full variable domain: SAVISQKPSRDICQRGTSLTIQCQVDSQVTMMFWYRQQPGQSLTLIATANQGSEATYESGFVIDKFPISRPNLTFSTLTVSNMSPEDSSIYLCSVGTGLNQPQHFGDGTRLSIL.